The rows below give T cell receptor beta chains drawn from one sample of a study of vaccination and CD4 T cells after COVID-19. TCRdb independently ran MiXCR on the PCR reads; one entry per CDR3 protein. Among about 12,000 distinct CDR3 sequences, around 64% were seen once, and the ten largest hold 7% to 7.5%. No antigens are known for them. The starting material was CD4+ T cells from blood, cultured in vitro, obtained before SARS-CoV-2 vaccination. The origin of the receptors is a human donor who had recovered from COVID-19. Each CDR3 is given with its conserved first and last residue. A D gene is named only where the DNA matches it firmly. The size of a clone is reported for some rows only, either as once, few or many, or as a class for expanded clones.

length	V	J	size	D	CDR3	DNA
12	TRBV7-9	TRBJ1-2	few	TRBD1	CASSLGTDSYTF	TGTGCCAGCAGCCTTGGGACAGATAGCTACACCTTC
15	TRBV15	TRBJ2-1	NA	TRBD2	CATSRTSGAYNEQFF	TGTGCCACCAGCCGTACTAGCGGAGCCTACAATGAGCAGTTCTTC
15	TRBV27	TRBJ2-3	once	NA	CASSSAGLPADTQYF	TGTGCCAGCAGTTCGGCTGGCCTCCCGGCAGATACGCAGTATTTT
16	TRBV18	TRBJ1-5	NA	NA	CASSADSVYSDQPQHF	TGTGCCAGCTCAGCCGACAGCGTATATAGCGATCAGCCCCAGCATTTT
16	TRBV20-1	TRBJ2-1	few	TRBD2	CSARGHTSGRGNEQFF	TGCAGTGCTAGAGGCCATACCAGCGGGAGGGGAAATGAGCAGTTCTTC
16	TRBV19	TRBJ2-5	once	TRBD2	CASSIGGWGGEETQYF	TGTGCCAGTAGTATTGGGGGTTGGGGGGGAGAAGAGACCCAGTACTTC
14	TRBV19	TRBJ1-5	NA	NA	CASSMWGGDQPQHF	TGTGCCAGTAGTATGTGGGGTGGGGATCAGCCCCAGCATTTT
18	TRBV6-5	TRBJ2-7	NA	TRBD2	CASSYSMGLAGGDYEQYF	TGTGCCAGCAGTTACTCGATGGGACTAGCGGGAGGGGACTACGAGCAGTACTTC
15	TRBV6-2/TRBV6-3	TRBJ2-2	NA	NA	CASSERRTAPGELFF	TGTGCCAGCAGTGAACGACGAACAGCACCCGGGGAGCTGTTTTTT
16	TRBV4-1	TRBJ2-3	NA	NA	CASSQDRGSWPDTQYF	TGCGCCAGCAGCCAAGATAGGGGGAGTTGGCCAGATACGCAGTATTTT
16	TRBV7-8	TRBJ1-2	NA	NA	CASSLGRSPPIAGYTF	TGTGCCAGCAGCTTAGGGAGGTCCCCTCCTATCGCTGGCTACACCTTC
14	TRBV6-1	TRBJ1-5	NA	NA	CASSPDTSNQPQHF	TGTGCCAGCAGCCCTGACACTAGCAATCAGCCCCAGCATTTT
13	TRBV29-1	TRBJ1-6	NA	NA	CSASLGAGSPLHF	TGCAGCGCCTCACTTGGGGCGGGTTCACCCCTCCACTTT
12	TRBV6-1	TRBJ1-1	NA	NA	CASSERDTEAFF	TGTGCCAGCAGTGAACGGGACACTGAAGCTTTCTTT
16	TRBV6-1	TRBJ1-6	few	TRBD1	CASSDPRQGRNSPLHF	TGTGCCAGCAGCGACCCTCGACAGGGCAGGAATTCACCCCTCCACTTT
15	TRBV18	TRBJ1-1	NA	NA	CASSYDQRGDTEAFF	TGTGCCAGCTCGTACGACCAGCGAGGAGACACTGAAGCTTTCTTT
15	TRBV7-9	TRBJ1-1	NA	NA	CASSTPRWGPTEAFF	TGTGCCAGCAGCACCCCTCGGTGGGGGCCCACTGAAGCTTTCTTT
15	TRBV20-1	TRBJ1-4	NA	NA	CSARDRRGTNEKLFF	TGCAGTGCTAGAGATAGGAGAGGGACTAATGAAAAACTGTTTTTT
15	TRBV7-2	TRBJ1-4	few	TRBD1	CASSLGGQGREKLFF	TGTGCCAGCAGCTTAGGGGGACAGGGGCGTGAAAAACTGTTTTTT
11	TRBV24-1	TRBJ2-5	few	NA	CATSQGETQYF	TGTGCCACCAGTCAAGGGGAGACCCAGTACTTC
12	TRBV20-1	TRBJ2-3	NA	NA	CSAARATDTQYF	TGCAGTGCTGCTCGAGCCACAGATACGCAGTATTTT
16	TRBV5-4	TRBJ2-1	NA	NA	CASSPRDQSSYNEQFF	TGTGCCAGCAGCCCTCGAGACCAGAGCTCCTACAATGAGCAGTTCTTC
15	TRBV20-1	TRBJ2-3	few	TRBD2	CSAPAGTSGTDTQYF	TGCAGTGCGCCGGCCGGGACTAGCGGGACAGATACGCAGTATTTT